This T cell receptor (beta chain) comes out of a study of T cells in women clearing cervical HPV infection. In the study overall: With HLA typing for only a few women, HLA confounding remains possible. Overall study findings and caveats: TRBV6-7 abundance was lower in cases than controls (roughly 0.11% versus 0.16%). A classifier using richness and V gene abundances reached an AUC of around 0.78.

On this clone itself: The target antigen is unknown. The read terminates 3 residues before the CDR3 end, so the remaining end is supplied by the germline J gene.

Here immunoSEQ multiplex PCR was the method, and the copy in TCRdb shows in-frame clones only, minus some. Its table lists under 25,000 clones. Each participant carried one incident cervical HPV16 infection only. J was trimmed by 7 bases and V by 0 bases; bases with no gene match: 14. CDR3 length: 18 amino acids. Germline loops: CDR1 SGHRS, CDR2 YFSETQ. J is TRBJ1-2 and V is TRBV5-1, with 11 bases aligning to TRBD1. Specimen: blood buffy coat. The receptor's source is a woman aged 18-69 years with a cervical HPV16 infection that either progressed to CIN3+ or cleared (not recorded which). CDR3 DNA (partial): TGCGCCAGCAGCTTGGACTCTCCGGGACAGGGGGTTTTTAGTGGC. It encodes CASSLDSPGQGVFSG. The complete CDR3 sequence is CASSLDSPGQGVFSGYTF.